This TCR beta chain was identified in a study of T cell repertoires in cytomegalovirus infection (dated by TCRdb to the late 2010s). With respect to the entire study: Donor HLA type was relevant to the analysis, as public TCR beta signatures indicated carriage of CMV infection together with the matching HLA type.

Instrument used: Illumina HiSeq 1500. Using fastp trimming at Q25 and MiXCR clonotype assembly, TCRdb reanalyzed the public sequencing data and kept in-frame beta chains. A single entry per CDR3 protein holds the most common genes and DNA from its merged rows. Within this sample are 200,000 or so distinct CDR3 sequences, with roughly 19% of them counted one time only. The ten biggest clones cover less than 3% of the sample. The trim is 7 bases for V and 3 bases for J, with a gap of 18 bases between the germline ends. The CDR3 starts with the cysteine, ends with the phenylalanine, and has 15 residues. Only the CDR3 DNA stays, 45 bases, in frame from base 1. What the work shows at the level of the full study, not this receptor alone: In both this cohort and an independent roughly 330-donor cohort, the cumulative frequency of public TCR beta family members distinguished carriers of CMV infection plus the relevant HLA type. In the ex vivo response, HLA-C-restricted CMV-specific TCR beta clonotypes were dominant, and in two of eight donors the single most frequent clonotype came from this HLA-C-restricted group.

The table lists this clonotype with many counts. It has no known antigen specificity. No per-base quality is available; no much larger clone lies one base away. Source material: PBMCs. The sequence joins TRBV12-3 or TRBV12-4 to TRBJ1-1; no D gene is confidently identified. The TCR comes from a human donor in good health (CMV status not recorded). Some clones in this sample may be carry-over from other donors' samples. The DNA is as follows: TGTGCCAGCACCCTTTACCGGGCCGACCACACTGAAGCTTTCTTT. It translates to CASTLYRADHTEAFF.